The 23 T cell receptor beta chains presented below share a single source sample, sequenced in a study of blood T cell repertoires in COVID-19 (dated by TCRdb to about 2020). Libraries were constructed by the immunoSEQ multiplex PCR assay. What TCRdb holds here is the immuneACCESS table cut down to in-frame rearrangements. Part of the clones is not present; checked against another copy, under half of the missing clones reflect an unresolved V gene, and the others are unexplained. For this sample there are around 200,000 clones; about nine tenths appear just once. The biggest ten clones account for 1.6% of the sample. Sequenced input: peripheral blood. The origin of the receptors is a young man with active or convalescent COVID-19.

This rearrangement joins TRBV12-3 or TRBV12-4 to TRBJ1-2; D is possibly TRBD1 (6 bases). There are 12 residues in the CDR3. V was clipped by 9 bases and J by 2 bases, with 10 bases between them. The CDR3 spells CASSTGNYGYTF. The CDR3 nucleotides are TGTGCCAGTAGCACAGGGAACTATGGCTACACCTTC.

V usage is TRBV10-3 and J usage is TRBJ2-7; 8 bases match TRBD2. In germline, CDR1 is ENHRY, CDR2 SYGVKD. The CDR3 is 14 amino acids. With 1 base clipped from V and 6 bases from J, the junction kept 5 bases outside the gene matches. CDR3 in amino acids: CAISEFGTRGEQYF. DNA for the CDR3: TGTGCCATCAGTGAGTTCGGGACTAGAGGCGAGCAGTACTTC.

V usage is TRBV14 and J usage is TRBJ2-7, with D maybe TRBD2 (5 bases). CDR1 is SGHDN, CDR2 FVKESK, per germline. The CDR3 is 13 amino acids. V shed 1 base and J shed 7 bases, with 11 bases lying between them. For the CDR3, the DNA is TGTGCCAGCAGCCAAGTTCGTCCGGGAGAGCAGTACTTC. Translation gives CASSQVRPGEQYF. The full variable domain, completed using reference TRBV14 and TRBJ2-7, is EAGVTQFPSHSVIEKGQTVTLRCDPISGHDNLYWYRRVMGKEIKFLLHFVKESKQDESGMPNNRFLAERTGGTYSTLKVQPAELEDSGVYFCASSQVRPGEQYFGPGTRLTVT.

The genes are TRBV4-2 and TRBJ2-3, with 12 bases matching TRBD2. Germline CDR1 LGHNA, CDR2 YNFKEQ. The CDR3 length is 14 residues. V gave up 6 bases and J gave up 6 bases; unmatched junction bases: 4. CDR3 in DNA: TGTGCCAGCAGGCTAGCGGGAGGGACTGATACGCAGTATTTT. Translation gives CASRLAGGTDTQYF.

V is TRBV7-3 and J is TRBJ2-2; D is undetermined. V lost 6 bases, J lost 3 bases, and 11 bases lay in between. The CDR3 loop spans 14 amino acids. Germline V gene sequence: CDR1 SGHTA, CDR2 FQGTGA. The CDR3 spells CASRKNADTGELFF. CDR3 nucleotide sequence: TGTGCCAGCAGGAAGAACGCGGACACCGGGGAGCTGTTTTTT.

The V gene is TRBV19, the J gene TRBJ2-3; TRBD2 matches at 9 bases. CDR1 and CDR2 from the germline V gene are LNHDA and SQIVND (reference sequence). The CDR3 consists of 15 residues. Trimming removed 7 bases from V and 5 bases from J; junction bases left unmatched: 10. CDR3 in DNA: TGTGCCAGTATTCCCAGCGGGGGGTTCGTAGATACGCAGTATTTT. Translation: CASIPSGGFVDTQYF.

The V call is TRBV3-1 (or the pseudogene TRBV3-2), the J call TRBJ2-1; 9 positions agree with TRBD2. Germline V gene lookup returns CDR1 LGHDT and CDR2 YNNKEL (reference sequence). The V gene end was trimmed by 1 base and the J gene end by 1 base; junction bases not matched to a gene: 8. The CDR3 runs 18 residues. For the CDR3, the DNA is TGTGCCAGCAGCCAAGGATTTAGCGGGAGTCAGTCCTACAATGAGCAGTTCTTC. This sequence encodes CASSQGFSGSQSYNEQFF.

CDR3 bases: TGTGCCAGCAGTTATCAGTTAAACACTGAAGCTTTCTTT. Protein: CASSYQLNTEAFF. The chain employs TRBV6-2 or TRBV6-3 and TRBJ1-1; D unclear. The V gene lost 3 bases and the J gene lost 2 bases, with 7 bases spanning the gap. Germline CDR1 is MNHEY and CDR2 is SVGEGT. The CDR3 sequence is 13 residues long.

The chain combines TRBV4-3 with TRBJ2-2, with a tentative D call TRBD1 (5 bases). V gave up 6 bases and J gave up 4 bases, with 12 bases separating them. The V gene's germline CDR1 is LGHNA and CDR2 YSLEER. CDR3 length: 14 amino acids. CDR3 DNA: TGCGCCAGCAGTATAGGGGAAATCACCGGGGAGCTGTTTTTT. Translating gives CASSIGEITGELFF.

The chain is built from TRBV14 and TRBJ2-6, with D unresolved. CDR1 is SGHDN and CDR2 is FVKESK in the germline V gene. The CDR3 has 15 amino acids. V lost 4 bases and J 0 bases, leaving 7 bases between the germline ends. CDR3 residues: CASSPVLSGANVLTF. In DNA, the CDR3 is TGTGCCAGCAGCCCGGTTCTCTCTGGGGCCAACGTCCTGACTTTC.

This chain joins TRBV4-2 and TRBJ2-1; no definite D call. The CDR3 extends over 12 amino acids. V was cut by 1 base and J by 7 bases, with 5 bases left in between. CDR1 is LGHNA, CDR2 YNFKEQ, per germline. CDR3 sequence: CASSQVVNEQFF. CDR3 DNA: TGTGCCAGCAGCCAAGTAGTGAATGAGCAGTTCTTC.

The rearrangement links TRBV5-4 to TRBJ2-7; TRBD2 agrees at 15 bases. This CDR3 has 16 amino acids. CDR1 is SGHNT and CDR2 is YYREEE in the germline V gene (reference sequence). Trimming took 4 bases from V and 7 from J; bases not matched to a gene: 9. The CDR3 region is CASSTGTSGRRGEQYF. CDR3 bases: TGTGCCAGCAGCACCGGGACTAGCGGGAGGCGTGGGGAGCAGTACTTC.

The V call is TRBV30, the J call TRBJ2-3; 8 bases match TRBD2. This CDR3 is built from 13 residues. V was clipped by 4 bases and J by 6 bases; unmatched bases: 6. From germline, CDR1 is GTSNPN and CDR2 SVGIG (reference sequence). CDR3 sequence reads: CAWTRGGRDTQYF. Here the CDR3 DNA reads TGTGCCTGGACTCGGGGGGGGCGGGATACGCAGTATTTT.

The V call is TRBV20-1, the J call TRBJ1-5; 7 nucleotides match TRBD1. Germline CDR1 reads DFQATT; CDR2 reads SNEGSKA (reference sequence). The V gene end was trimmed by 5 bases and the J gene end by 1 base; junction bases not matched to a gene: 5. The CDR3 extends over 14 amino acids. The CDR3 nucleotides read TGCAGTGCTCGTGACAGGGTGAGCAATCAGCCCCAGCATTTT. This encodes CSARDRVSNQPQHF.

This chain links TRBV9 with TRBJ2-1; 10 nucleotides agree with TRBD2. The CDR3 consists of 16 residues. With V trimmed by 4 bases and J by 4 bases, 8 bases remained unmatched. Germline values: CDR1 SGDLS, CDR2 YYNGEE. CDR3 region: CASSPSSGSMYNEQFF. DNA for the CDR3: TGTGCCAGCAGCCCATCTAGCGGGAGTATGTACAATGAGCAGTTCTTC.

This chain links TRBV5-4 with TRBJ1-1; 7 nucleotides agree with TRBD1. V gave up 0 bases and J gave up 5 bases; unmatched junction bases: 7. The CDR3 consists of 15 residues. The germline gives CDR1 SGHNT, CDR2 YYREEE (reference sequence). The CDR3 region is CASSLEAGGWTEAFF. The CDR3, as DNA: TGTGCCAGCAGCTTGGAGGCAGGGGGATGGACTGAAGCTTTCTTT. Variable domain in full (rest from reference TRBV5-4 and TRBJ1-1): ETGVTQSPTHLIKTRGQQVTLRCSSQSGHNTVSWYQQALGQGPQFIFQYYREEENGRGNFPPRFSGLQFPNYSSELNVNALELDDSALYLCASSLEAGGWTEAFFGQGTRLTVV.

The V gene is TRBV30, the J gene TRBJ1-1, with D perhaps matching TRBD1 (6 bases). Trimming removed 0 bases at V and 14 bases at J, with 22 bases between. The CDR3 loop spans 14 amino acids. Looked up from germline, CDR1 is GTSNPN and CDR2 is SVGIG (reference sequence). The CDR3 sequence is CAWSVVGWQGLTFF. CDR3 DNA: TGTGCCTGGAGTGTGGTGGGATGGCAGGGGCTCACCTTCTTT.

The J gene is TRBJ1-2, the V gene TRBV3-1 (or the pseudogene TRBV3-2); the match to TRBD1 covers 8 bases. V shed 4 bases, J shed 0 bases, and the junction held 19 bases outside the gene matches. Germline V gives CDR1 LGHDT, CDR2 YNNKEL (reference sequence). CDR3 size: 20 residues. CDR3 loop: CASSPPVPNPRQGSNYGYTF. The CDR3 bases are TGTGCCAGCAGCCCGCCCGTCCCCAACCCCCGACAGGGGTCTAACTATGGCTACACCTTC.

DNA for the CDR3: TGTGCCTGGGGGAGGCATAATTCACCCCTCCACTTT. Protein: CAWGRHNSPLHF. The chain recombines TRBV30 with TRBJ1-6; D gene ambiguous. Trimming took off 5 bases at V and 5 bases at J, with 7 bases between the two ends. The CDR3 length is 12 residues. The V gene's germline CDR1 is GTSNPN and CDR2 SVGIG (reference sequence).

This clone was recorded once. This chain uses TRBV6-5 with TRBJ1-2; 7 positions agree with TRBD1. The CDR3 runs 13 residues. Trimming took 6 bases from V and 4 from J; bases not matched to a gene: 5. From germline, CDR1 is MNHEY and CDR2 SVGAGI. CDR3 residues: CASRPRTGYGYTF. The DNA for the CDR3 is TGTGCCAGCAGGCCCCGGACAGGCTATGGCTACACCTTC.

In this sample, this clone turned up once. The rearrangement joins TRBV29-1 to TRBJ2-3; D is undetermined. The CDR3 runs to 14 residues. Germline V CDR1 and CDR2: SQVTM, ANQGSEA. The ends were cut back, 0 bases at V and 10 bases at J, with 17 bases in the middle. The CDR3, as DNA: TGCAGCGTTGAAGAAAGATTCACGGGTACCGCGCAGTATTTT. Translation: CSVEERFTGTAQYF.

The rearrangement links TRBV24-1 to TRBJ1-2; D call uncertain. V was shortened by 4 bases and J by 6 bases, with 14 bases between the two germline ends. This CDR3 has 14 amino acids. The germline gives CDR1 KGHDR, CDR2 SFDVKD. As DNA, the CDR3 is TGTGCCACCAGTGACCCTGTAGCAGCTAATGGCTACACCTTC. Amino acids: CATSDPVAANGYTF.

This chain uses TRBV6-1 with TRBJ2-6; D is possibly TRBD2 (7 bases). CDR3 length equals 17 residues. The V gene lost 4 bases and the J gene lost 2 bases, with 15 bases spanning the gap. Germline assignment: CDR1 MNHNS and CDR2 SASEGT. The CDR3 is CASSGKGGGAGANVLTF. The CDR3 coding sequence is TGTGCCAGCAGTGGGAAAGGGGGGGGTGCTGGGGCCAACGTCCTGACTTTC.